This record concerns one T cell receptor beta chain sequence. This clonotype has a count of ten or more. It lacks a known antigen. Qualities for individual bases were not recorded, and no much larger clone is one base off. The CDR3 measures 16 amino acids from cysteine to phenylalanine. The DNA shown is the 48-base CDR3, in frame from base 1. The V and J ends are trimmed by 0 bases and 3 bases, leaving 15 bases between them. CDR1 and CDR2, looked up from the germline V gene, are SGHRS and YFSETQ. The library relied on 5' RACE. Instrument used: NextSeq 500. In the TCR library protocol, unique molecular identifiers were attached to individual cDNA molecules to correct for PCR bias and sequencing error. Sequencing covered both TCR alpha and beta chains, and within each sample the abundances of alpha and beta sequences were tightly co-correlated. Per the original workflow: Decombinator V4 was used to perform V gene, J gene and CDR3 annotation of TCR sequences. TCRs were defined as expanded if a significant change between any two time points was detected under a Poisson model with p below 0.0001. Abundances of TCRs were expressed as counts per million after normalisation to the total number of TCRs sequenced in each sample. MAIT TCRs were defined by TRAV1-2 paired with TRAJ12, TRAJ20 or TRAJ33, and iNKT TCRs by TRAV10 paired with TRAJ18. A search of VDJdb, accessed on 1 November 2021, was run for TCRs annotated to CMV, EBV and SARS-CoV-2, with TCRs annotated for multiple antigens excluded. TCRdb itself trimmed the public reads at Q25 with fastp, ran MiXCR and retained productive beta chains. Here each entry gathers all rows of one CDR3 protein and keeps the most common genes and DNA. None of the V and J calls come from the authors' own analysis; TCRdb made them. The sample table holds under 70,000 distinct CDR3 sequences, of which 4.5% to 7.5% were seen once. Clones ranked in the top ten supply about 3.6% of the sample.

This was a case-control study nested in a cohort of healthcare workers in London, UK, who had nasopharyngeal swab PCR tests and blood samples taken every week. Healthcare workers were recruited between 23 and 31 March 2020, during the week of the UK lockdown, and were followed weekly for up to roughly 16 weeks. The data belong to a study of early T cells in non-severe SARS-CoV-2 infection (dated by TCRdb to the early 2020s). Turning to the overall study: Bulk RNA from unsorted whole blood was used for TCR sequencing, so alpha and beta chains could not be paired. Points the paper makes about the study in general: VDJdb matching was skewed toward anti-spike CD8 responses, so virus-specific expansions were likely underestimated and private and CD4 specificities were missed.

The sequencing used whole blood, collected at baseline. This TCR was recovered from an adult who was a healthcare worker with PCR-confirmed SARS-CoV-2 infection or an uninfected control (not recorded which). The rearrangement combines TRBV5-1 with TRBJ1-1; there is no confident call for the D gene. The CDR3: CASSLVGELDYTEAFF. The nucleotide sequence is TGCGCCAGCAGCTTGGTCGGCGAGCTGGATTACACTGAAGCTTTCTTT.